This T cell receptor (beta chain) was found in a study of shared clonotypes between healthy human individuals. Regarding the study as a whole: Generally, naive subsets came out with larger estimated richness than memory subsets.

Between the trimmed V and J ends, which lost 5 bases and 4 bases, there was a span of 9 bases. The CDR3 contains 13 residues. Germline loops: CDR1 SGHTA, CDR2 FQGNSA. Turning to this clone: As yet, its antigen is unknown.

Repertoires were generated with immunoSEQ multiplex PCR, while TCRdb's copy carries only in-frame clones and drops some. Among 2,500,000 or so clones, roughly 93% were seen once, and the ten largest hold roughly 0.39%. The rearrangement joins TRBV7-2 to TRBJ1-3; possibly TRBD1 for D (5 bases). The source material was naive CD4+ T cells from PBMCs. Specified subset: CD45RA+ positively selected. The clonotype comes from a man aged 18 to 29 in good health. Some clones in this sample may be carry-over from other donors' samples. DNA of the CDR3: TGTGCCAGCAGCCTAGGGACGGGAAACACCATATATTTT. The encoded protein is CASSLGTGNTIYF.